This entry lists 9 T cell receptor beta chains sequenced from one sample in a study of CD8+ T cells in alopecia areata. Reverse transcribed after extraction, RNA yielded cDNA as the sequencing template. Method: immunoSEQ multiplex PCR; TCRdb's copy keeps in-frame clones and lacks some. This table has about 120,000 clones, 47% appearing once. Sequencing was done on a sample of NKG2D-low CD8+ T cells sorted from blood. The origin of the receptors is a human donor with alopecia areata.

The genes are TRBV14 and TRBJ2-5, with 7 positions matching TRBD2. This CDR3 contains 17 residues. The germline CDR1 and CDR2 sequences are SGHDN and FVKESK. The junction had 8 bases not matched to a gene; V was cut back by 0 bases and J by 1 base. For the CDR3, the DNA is TGTGCCAGCAGCCAAGAGGATGGGAGGGTCTCCCAAGAGACCCAGTACTTC. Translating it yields CASSQEDGRVSQETQYF.

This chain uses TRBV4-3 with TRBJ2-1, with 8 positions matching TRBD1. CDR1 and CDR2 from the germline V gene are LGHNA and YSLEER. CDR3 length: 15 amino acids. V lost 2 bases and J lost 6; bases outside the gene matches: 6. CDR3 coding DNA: TGCGCCAGCAGCCAACTCGGACAGGGTTTCAATGAGCAGTTCTTC. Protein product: CASSQLGQGFNEQFF.

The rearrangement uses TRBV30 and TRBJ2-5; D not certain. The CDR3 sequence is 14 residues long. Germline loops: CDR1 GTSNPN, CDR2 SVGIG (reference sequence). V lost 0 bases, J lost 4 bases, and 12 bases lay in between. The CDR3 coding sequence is TGTGCCTGGAGTGTACTCCGAAAGGGAGAGACCCAGTACTTC. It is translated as CAWSVLRKGETQYF.

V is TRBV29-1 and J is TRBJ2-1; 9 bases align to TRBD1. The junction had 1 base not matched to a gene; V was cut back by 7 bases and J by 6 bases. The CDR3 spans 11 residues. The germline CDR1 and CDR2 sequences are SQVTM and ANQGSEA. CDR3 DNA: TGCAGCGCGGGACAGGGCAATGAGCAGTTCTTC. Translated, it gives CSAGQGNEQFF.

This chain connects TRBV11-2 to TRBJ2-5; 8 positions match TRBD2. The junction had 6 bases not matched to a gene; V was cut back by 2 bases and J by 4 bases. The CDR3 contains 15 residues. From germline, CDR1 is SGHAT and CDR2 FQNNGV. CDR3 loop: CASSLYGGAVETQYF. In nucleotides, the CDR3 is TGTGCCAGCAGCTTATACGGGGGGGCCGTAGAGACCCAGTACTTC.

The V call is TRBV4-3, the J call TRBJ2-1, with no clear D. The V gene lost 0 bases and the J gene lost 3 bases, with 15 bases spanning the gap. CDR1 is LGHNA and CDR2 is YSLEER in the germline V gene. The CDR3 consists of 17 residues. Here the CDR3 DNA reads TGCGCCAGCAGCCAAGATTCCGGTGACGGGTTCTACAATGAGCAGTTCTTC. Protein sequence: CASSQDSGDGFYNEQFF.

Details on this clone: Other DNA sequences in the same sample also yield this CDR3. CDR3 loop: CAWRTPYNEQFF. Written as DNA, the CDR3 is TGTGCCTGGAGAACGCCTTACAATGAGCAGTTCTTC. The V call is TRBV30, the J call TRBJ2-1; unclear D gene. The CDR3 covers 12 residues. The germline V gene encodes CDR1 GTSNPN and CDR2 SVGIG (reference sequence). The germline V and J ends were trimmed by 3 bases and 4 bases, with 7 bases remaining between them.

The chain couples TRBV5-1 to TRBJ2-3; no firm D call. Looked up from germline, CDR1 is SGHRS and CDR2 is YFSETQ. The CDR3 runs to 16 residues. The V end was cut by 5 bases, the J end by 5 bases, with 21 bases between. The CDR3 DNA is TGCGCCAGCAGTTCTCGTAGGACGGAGCGTAGAGATACGCAGTATTTT. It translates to CASSSRRTERRDTQYF.

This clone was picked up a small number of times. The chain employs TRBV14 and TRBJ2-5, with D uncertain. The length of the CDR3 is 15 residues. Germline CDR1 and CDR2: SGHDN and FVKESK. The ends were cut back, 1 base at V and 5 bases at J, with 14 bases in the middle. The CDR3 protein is CASSQGLDLLETQYF. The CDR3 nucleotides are TGTGCCAGCAGCCAAGGACTGGACCTTCTGGAGACCCAGTACTTC.